This TCR beta chain is drawn from a study of blood T cell repertoires in COVID-19. Trimming stripped 0 bases from V and 15 bases from J, with 12 bases between. This CDR3 is built from 13 residues. Germline CDR1 is LNHNV and CDR2 is YYDKDF (reference sequence). The assay was immunoSEQ multiplex PCR, and TCRdb's table has in-frame clones only and misses some. The sample holds approximately 150,000 clones, approximately 95% seen once. Followed over time, Seattle patients had been enrolled while infection was active. The sample comprised peripheral blood. This sequence joins TRBV15 and TRBJ1-6, with D maybe TRBD1 (5 bases). The receptor comes from a woman between 55 and 75 years old with COVID-19, enrolled during active disease. In nucleotides, the CDR3 is TGTGCCACCAGCAGAGAGACGACAGAGAGCCTCCACTTT. Translated, it gives CATSRETTESLHF.